Below, 27 T cell receptor beta chains from the same sample are listed, as sequenced in a study of blood T cell repertoires in COVID-19. Clones were read by immunoSEQ multiplex PCR, and TCRdb kept only the in-frame ones, dropping some. The repertoire holds about 200,000 clones, 81% seen once, with roughly 7.9% in the top ten. Sequenced: peripheral blood. Receptor source: a woman over 75 with acute or convalescent COVID-19.

The chain combines TRBV24-1 with TRBJ2-1, with a weak D call TRBD2 (5 bases). The CDR3 has 16 amino acids. Between the trimmed V and J ends, which lost 0 bases and 2 bases, there was a span of 10 bases. Looked up from germline, CDR1 is KGHDR and CDR2 is SFDVKD. CDR3 sequence: CATSDLSATTYNEQFF. The CDR3 DNA sequence: TGTGCCACCAGTGATTTGTCCGCGACTACCTACAATGAGCAGTTCTTC.

The chain employs TRBV18 and TRBJ2-7; 8 nucleotides align to TRBD1. The CDR3 length is 15 residues. V trimming: 3 bases; J trimming: 5 bases; junction bases outside the gene matches: 9. Per the germline V gene, CDR1 is KGHSH and CDR2 is LQKENI. CDR3 DNA sequence: TGTGCCAGCTCACCCCCGGGACAGGTGTTAGACGAGCAGTACTTC. It yields the protein CASSPPGQVLDEQYF.

J is TRBJ1-2 and V is TRBV3-1 (or the pseudogene TRBV3-2); 7 bases map to TRBD1. This CDR3 has 16 amino acids. Per germline, CDR1 LGHDT and CDR2 YNNKEL (reference sequence). Trimming at V came to 6 bases and at J to 1 base, leaving 11 bases not matched to a gene. CDR3 sequence: CASRLDRAGFNYGYTF. For the CDR3, the DNA is TGTGCCAGCAGGTTAGACAGGGCCGGATTTAACTATGGCTACACCTTC.

As concerns this clone: Other DNA sequences of this sample code for an identical CDR3. The chain joins TRBV5-1 to TRBJ2-1; a weak D match, TRBD1 (5 bases). The V and J ends lost 2 bases and 4 bases respectively, with 10 bases between them. Germline assignment: CDR1 SGHRS and CDR2 YFSETQ. The CDR3 extends over 14 amino acids. The CDR3 protein is CASSLGDSYNEQFF. DNA of the CDR3: TGCGCCAGCAGCTTAGGAGACAGTTACAATGAGCAGTTCTTC. The entire variable domain, with the rest obtained from reference TRBV5-1 and TRBJ2-1, is as follows: KAGVTQTPRYLIKTRGQQVTLSCSPISGHRSVSWYQQTPGQGLQFLFEYFSETQRNKGNFPGRFSGRQFSNSRSEMNVSTLELGDSALYLCASSLGDSYNEQFFGPGTRLTVL.

This clone was seen a single time. The chain couples TRBV6-1 to TRBJ1-1; D ambiguous. CDR1 is MNHNS, CDR2 SASEGT, per germline. The germline V and J ends were trimmed by 4 bases and 7 bases, with 22 bases remaining between them. CDR3 size: 16 residues. This chain's CDR3 is CASSGKGVRDGGEAFF. In DNA, the CDR3 is TGTGCCAGCAGTGGTAAAGGTGTGAGGGATGGAGGTGAAGCTTTCTTT.

This chain uses TRBV20-1 with TRBJ1-3; 7 bases match TRBD1. The CDR3 consists of 14 residues. V shed 3 bases, J shed 2 bases, and the junction held 4 bases outside the gene matches. Per the germline V gene, CDR1 is DFQATT and CDR2 is SNEGSKA (reference sequence). This CDR3 reads CSASRTGAGNTIYF. The CDR3 region has the DNA TGCAGTGCTAGTCGGACAGGTGCTGGAAACACCATATATTTT.

CDR3 sequence (DNA): TGCAGCGTTGAAGACAGGGCGGGGGGTGCAGATACGCAGTATTTT. This sequence encodes CSVEDRAGGADTQYF. The V gene is TRBV29-1, the J gene TRBJ2-3; TRBD2 agrees at 8 bases. CDR1 is SQVTM and CDR2 is ANQGSEA in the germline V gene. The V and J ends lost 0 bases and 4 bases, in that order; junction bases with no gene match: 6. The CDR3 extends over 15 amino acids.

This clone occurred once. This sequence joins TRBV7-2 and TRBJ2-1, with 7 bases that match TRBD2. V lost 1 base and J lost 7; bases outside the gene matches: 7. Germline V gives CDR1 SGHTA, CDR2 FQGNSA. This CDR3 is 15 amino acids long. The CDR3 is CASSLEAGEGNEQFF. For the CDR3, the DNA is TGTGCCAGCAGCTTAGAGGCGGGAGAGGGGAATGAGCAGTTCTTC.

The rearrangement uses TRBV13 and TRBJ2-7; no reliable D call. The CDR3 loop spans 18 amino acids. V was pared by 4 bases and J by 0 bases, with 22 bases between. CDR1 is PRHDT, CDR2 FYEKMQ, per germline (reference sequence). CDR3: CASSSQEIADRSSYEQYF. CDR3 DNA sequence: TGTGCCAGCAGCTCCCAAGAGATAGCTGATCGGTCCTCCTACGAGCAGTACTTC.

The chain joins TRBV6-1 to TRBJ1-5; D possibly corresponds to TRBD1 (5 bases). From germline, CDR1 is MNHNS and CDR2 SASEGT. This CDR3 has 15 amino acids. V lost 2 bases and J 6 bases, leaving 14 bases between the germline ends. The CDR3 reads CASSESGARSQPQHF. The CDR3 bases are TGTGCCAGCAGTGAAAGTGGGGCCCGGTCTCAGCCCCAGCATTTT.

The chain carries TRBV18 and TRBJ1-1, with a weak D call TRBD1 (5 bases). Looked up from germline, CDR1 is KGHSH and CDR2 is LQKENI. The CDR3 length is 16 residues. V lost 3 bases and J 0 bases, leaving 14 bases between the germline ends. CDR3 DNA: TGTGCCAGCTCACCGATGGGGGGAGAATTGAACACTGAAGCTTTCTTT. It specifies CASSPMGGELNTEAFF.

The gene calls are TRBV6-1 and TRBJ2-7; a weak D match, TRBD2 (5 bases). CDR3 length: 14 amino acids. Deletions cut 3 bases from V and 0 bases from J, with 9 bases between. Germline assignment: CDR1 MNHNS and CDR2 SASEGT. The CDR3 reads CASSEAGPSYEQYF. The CDR3 DNA sequence: TGTGCCAGCAGTGAGGCGGGCCCCTCCTACGAGCAGTACTTC.

The V gene is TRBV18, the J gene TRBJ1-1, with D possibly being TRBD1 (6 bases). The CDR3 has 14 residues. The germline V and J ends were trimmed by 5 bases and 5 bases, with 15 bases remaining between them. The germline V gene has CDR1 KGHSH and CDR2 LQKENI. The CDR3 loop reads CASSGSSQGTEAFF. The CDR3 DNA reads TGTGCCAGCTCAGGGTCCTCGCAGGGGACTGAAGCTTTCTTT.

The chain has TRBV7-9 and TRBJ1-2, with 8 nucleotides matching TRBD1. The ends lost 6 bases at V and 4 bases at J; junction bases unmatched: 10. The germline V gene encodes CDR1 SEHNR and CDR2 FQNEAQ (reference sequence). The CDR3 runs 15 residues. The CDR3: CASRPAGGAGYGYTF. CDR3 DNA: TGTGCCAGCAGACCAGCAGGGGGCGCCGGCTATGGCTACACCTTC.

CDR3 bases: TGTGCCAGTAGTATCGGACAGGGCTATGGCTACACCTTC. It yields the protein CASSIGQGYGYTF. The chain links TRBV19 to TRBJ1-2; 8 bases agree with TRBD1. CDR1 is LNHDA, CDR2 SQIVND, per germline (reference sequence). After removal of 3 bases from V and 4 bases from J, the junction contained 1 base not matched to a gene. This CDR3 has 13 residues. Full variable domain (outside the CDR3, taken from reference TRBV19 and TRBJ1-2): DGGITQSPKYLFRKEGQNVTLSCEQNLNHDAMYWYRQDPGQGLRLIYYSQIVNDFQKGDIAEGYSVSREKKESFPLTVTSAQKNPTAFYLCASSIGQGYGYTFGSGTRLTVV.

Of note for this clone: Other DNA sequences within the sample encode an identical CDR3. CDR3 coding DNA: TGTGCCAGTAGCACGACAGCGAACACTGAAGCTTTCTTT. Translating it yields CASSTTANTEAFF. This sequence joins TRBV19 and TRBJ1-1; possible D gene TRBD1, 5 bases. This CDR3 has 13 amino acids. Germline lookup yields CDR1 LNHDA and CDR2 SQIVND (reference sequence). The V and J ends lost 6 bases and 1 base respectively, with 9 bases between them.

A few counts support this clone. This chain joins TRBV3-1 (or the pseudogene TRBV3-2) and TRBJ2-5, with D maybe TRBD2 (5 bases). CDR1 and CDR2 (germline): LGHDT, YNNKEL (reference sequence). The length of the CDR3 is 15 residues. V was cut by 1 base and J by 1 base, with 10 bases left in between. CDR3 bases: TGTGCCAGCAGCCAAGTCAGCGGATTCCAAGAGACCCAGTACTTC. Translated, it gives CASSQVSGFQETQYF.

Comments on this clone: Other DNA sequences in this sample translate to the same CDR3. This chain links TRBV12-5 with TRBJ2-3; D ambiguous. The ends were cut back, 2 bases at V and 3 bases at J, with 3 bases in the middle. This CDR3 has 12 amino acids. In germline, CDR1 is LGHNT, CDR2 FRNRAP. CDR3 sequence reads: CASGLQTDTQYF. DNA of the CDR3: TGTGCTAGTGGTTTGCAGACAGATACGCAGTATTTT.

The V and J genes are TRBV7-2 and TRBJ1-4, with 7 nucleotides matching TRBD1. CDR3 size: 15 residues. V lost 1 base and J lost 5; bases outside the gene matches: 4. Per germline, CDR1 SGHTA and CDR2 FQGNSA. CDR3 coding DNA: TGTGCCAGCAGCTTAGGAGGGACAGAAAATGAAAAACTGTTTTTT. This gives the protein CASSLGGTENEKLFF.

The rearrangement uses TRBV5-5 and TRBJ1-3; a weak D match, TRBD1 (5 bases). CDR1 SGHKS and CDR2 YYEKEE come from the germline V gene (reference sequence). This CDR3 is 15 amino acids long. Trimming pared 0 bases from V and 0 bases from J, leaving 7 bases between. The CDR3 DNA follows: TGTGCCAGCAGCTTGGCGGGGGACTCTGGAAACACCATATATTTT. The encoded protein is CASSLAGDSGNTIYF.

The V call is TRBV6-6, the J call TRBJ2-1, with a weak D call TRBD1 (6 bases). CDR3 length: 12 residues. The V end lost 5 bases, the J end lost 10 bases, and 12 bases lay between the germline ends. Looked up from germline, CDR1 is MNHNY and CDR2 is SVGAGI (reference sequence). CDR3 amino acids: CASSGNREEQFF. The CDR3 nucleotides are TGTGCCAGCAGTGGGAACAGGGAAGAGCAGTTCTTC.

The CDR3: CASSPGGRVEAFF. DNA of the CDR3: TGCGCCAGCAGCCCGGGGGGCAGGGTTGAAGCTTTCTTT. The J gene is TRBJ1-1, the V gene TRBV5-1, with D possibly TRBD1 on 6 matching bases. The germline V gene encodes CDR1 SGHRS and CDR2 YFSETQ. This CDR3 has 13 residues. V dropped 4 bases and J dropped 7 bases, with 14 bases sitting between them.

The V call is TRBV5-1, the J call TRBJ2-1; D perhaps matches TRBD1 (5 bases). The CDR3 sequence is 13 residues long. Germline loops: CDR1 SGHRS, CDR2 YFSETQ. With 4 bases removed from V and 5 bases from J, the gap between germline ends came to 10 bases. CDR3 nucleotides: TGCGCCAGCAGCCCGGACACAAACAATGAGCAGTTCTTC. Encoded protein: CASSPDTNNEQFF.

J is TRBJ2-5 and V is TRBV5-6; TRBD1 matches at 10 bases. J was trimmed by 8 bases and V by 3 bases; bases with no gene match: 7. Germline CDR1 is SGHDT and CDR2 is YYEEEE. This CDR3 is built from 14 residues. The CDR3 DNA follows: TGTGCCAGCAGCTCGACCGGGACAGGGGAAACCCAGTACTTC. Translating gives CASSSTGTGETQYF.

The chain links TRBV10-2 to TRBJ1-4, with TRBD1 matching 8 bases. Germline V CDR1 and CDR2: WSHSY, SAAADI. The CDR3 extends over 15 amino acids. J gave up 5 bases and V 0 bases, and 2 bases lay outside the gene matches. CDR3 coding DNA: TGCGCCAGCAGTGAGTCGGACAGGGTGAATGAAAAACTGTTTTTT. Its translation is CASSESDRVNEKLFF.

This chain uses TRBV10-3 with TRBJ1-3; TRBD1 might be the D (6 bases). Germline CDR1 reads ENHRY; CDR2 reads SYGVKD. The length of the CDR3 is 15 residues. The ends were cut back, 4 bases at V and 3 bases at J, with 13 bases in the middle. The CDR3 here is CAISAGGGVGNTIYF. The CDR3 bases are TGTGCCATCAGTGCGGGGGGCGGCGTTGGAAACACCATATATTTT.

This clone was counted only a few times. The rearrangement joins TRBV7-9 to TRBJ2-1; 13 bases fit TRBD2. The V gene end was trimmed by 5 bases and the J gene end by 9 bases; junction bases not matched to a gene: 4. CDR1 and CDR2 (germline): SEHNR, FQNEAQ (reference sequence). This CDR3 comprises 14 residues. CDR3 protein: CASSRLAGGVEQFF. The DNA of the CDR3 is TGTGCCAGCAGCAGACTAGCGGGAGGAGTTGAGCAGTTCTTC.